Listed here are 30 T cell receptor beta chains from one sample, sequenced in a study of T cells in Graves' hyperthyroidism and ophthalmopathy. Amplification of TCR beta CDR3 regions was performed using RNA transcripts as template. First-round RT-PCR with HTBI primers amplified the TCR CDR3 region. In TCRdb, the multiplex PCR reads were re-called with MiXCR into one record per CDR3 protein. This table holds 500,000 to 550,000 distinct CDR3 sequences, about 20% found once. Material: blood. The receptors come from a middle-aged man with Graves' ophthalmopathy.

This clonotype occurred a few times. The V gene is TRBV20-1, the J gene TRBJ2-5; a weak D match, TRBD1 (7 bases). Trimming stripped 3 bases from V and 4 bases from J, with 18 bases between. Germline-derived CDR1 and CDR2 are DFQATT and SNEGSKA (reference sequence). This CDR3 region has 15 residues. The CDR3 protein is CSARSEGAPSETQYF. The CDR3 coding sequence is TGCAGTGCTAGGTCGGAGGGGGCGCCGTCAGAGACCCAGTACTTC.

This clonotype was observed a handful of times. The chain combines TRBV10-3 with TRBJ2-1; D gene ambiguous. This CDR3 contains 15 residues. Trimming took 0 bases from V and 3 from J, leaving 9 bases between them. Per the germline V gene, CDR1 is ENHRY and CDR2 is SYGVKD. The CDR3 sequence is CAISESPTYYNEQFF. CDR3 bases: TGTGCCATCAGTGAGTCGCCGACTTACTACAATGAGCAGTTCTTC.

The sample holds many counts of this clonotype. J is TRBJ1-1 and V is TRBV12-3 or TRBV12-4; 8 nucleotides align to TRBD1. Unmatched junction bases numbered 9, after V lost 6 bases and J lost 0 bases. This CDR3 comprises 16 residues. The CDR3 coding sequence is TGTGCCAGCAGGACACAGGGGGGTGGGATGAACACTGAAGCTTTCTTT. Encoded protein: CASRTQGGGMNTEAFF.

In regard to this clonotype: At one of its ends the junction is not consistent with the germline gene, which may arise from a read error. The V call is TRBV20-1, the J call TRBJ2-7, with D possibly TRBD1 on 6 matching bases. Germline-derived CDR1 and CDR2 are DFQATT and SNEGSKA (reference sequence). This CDR3 contains 14 residues. CDR3 sequence reads: CSARKVDSSYEQHF. CDR3 DNA: TGCAGTGCTCGAAAAGTGGACAGCTCCTACGAGCAGCACTTC.

This clonotype was counted at least ten times. The chain joins TRBV6-1 to TRBJ1-6; D not resolved. Per the germline V gene, CDR1 is MNHNS and CDR2 is SASEGT. With 0 bases removed from V and 7 bases from J, the gap between germline ends came to 7 bases. CDR3 length: 14 residues. CDR3 DNA sequence: TGTGCCAGCAGTGAAGCAATGAGGAATTCACCCCTCCACTTT. As protein: CASSEAMRNSPLHF.

V gene TRBV5-1 combines with J gene TRBJ2-1; TRBD2 agrees at 7 bases. The CDR3 has 16 amino acids. Germline V gene sequence: CDR1 SGHRS, CDR2 YFSETQ. Trimming took 1 base from V and 5 from J; bases not matched to a gene: 9. CDR3 bases: TGCGCCAGCAGCTTGAGGGCACGGGGAGGGCACAATGAGCAGTTCTTC. Amino acid sequence: CASSLRARGGHNEQFF.

This clonotype was recorded many times. This rearrangement joins TRBV5-6 to TRBJ1-2; D remains ambiguous. CDR1 is SGHDT and CDR2 is YYEEEE in the germline V gene. The V and J ends lost 6 bases and 0 bases respectively, with 18 bases between them. CDR3 length equals 16 residues. CDR3 coding DNA: TGTGCCAGCAACCCGAACGGACCGAGAACTAACTATGGCTACACCTTC. Encoded protein: CASNPNGPRTNYGYTF.

The rearrangement links TRBV25-1 to TRBJ2-7; D possibly corresponds to TRBD2 (5 bases). Germline CDR1 MGHDK, CDR2 SYGVNS. Trimming took off 3 bases at V and 2 bases at J, with 11 bases between the two ends. CDR3 length: 14 amino acids. CDR3: CASSDPDGTYEQYF. CDR3 DNA: TGTGCCAGCAGTGATCCGGACGGGACCTACGAGCAGTACTTC.

This clonotype was seen a handful of times. The chain recombines TRBV6-1 with TRBJ1-6, with TRBD1 matching 8 bases. The CDR3 is 18 amino acids. Per germline, CDR1 MNHNS and CDR2 SASEGT. V lost 5 bases, J lost 5 bases, and 14 bases stayed unmatched. In DNA, the CDR3 is TGTGCCAGCAGTCCCGGGACAGGAATTAGGTTGGATAATTCACCCCTCCACTTT. It is translated as CASSPGTGIRLDNSPLHF.

Many counts were recorded for this clonotype. The rearrangement uses TRBV2 and TRBJ2-1; D tentatively reads TRBD1 or TRBD2 (6 bases each). The germline V gene has CDR1 SNHLY and CDR2 FYNNEI. The CDR3 spans 15 residues. Trimming removed 3 bases at V and 6 bases at J, with 15 bases between. The CDR3 loop is CASSDPGPGANEQFF. For the CDR3, the DNA is TGTGCCAGCAGTGACCCAGGGCCGGGGGCCAATGAGCAGTTCTTC.

This clonotype was seen at least ten times. The V call is TRBV7-6, the J call TRBJ2-7; 7 bases agree with TRBD1. Germline assignment: CDR1 SGHVS and CDR2 FNYEAQ. This CDR3 has 15 residues. J lost 3 bases, V lost 4 bases, and 9 bases had no gene match. This CDR3 reads CASSSNPTGYYEQYF. The CDR3 DNA follows: TGTGCCAGCAGCTCGAACCCGACAGGGTACTACGAGCAGTACTTC. Combining the CDR3 with reference TRBV7-6 and TRBJ2-7 gives the whole variable domain GAGVSQSPRYKVTKRGQDVALRCDPISGHVSLYWYRQALGQGPEFLTYFNYEAQQDKSGLPNDRFSAERPEGSISTLTIQRTEQRDSAMYRCASSSNPTGYYEQYFGPGTRLTVT.

The genes are TRBV6-2 or TRBV6-3 and TRBJ2-2; weak D call: TRBD2 (6 bases). The CDR3 has 13 residues. With 4 bases removed from V and 7 bases from J, the gap between germline ends came to 10 bases. Germline V gene sequence: CDR1 MNHEY, CDR2 SVGEGT. CDR3 DNA: TGTGCCAGCAGTTGGGGTAGCGGCGGGGAGCTGTTTTTT. It translates to CASSWGSGGELFF.

This clonotype has a handful of counts. The chain uses TRBV6-1 and TRBJ2-7, with 7 bases identical to TRBD2. Germline lookup yields CDR1 MNHNS and CDR2 SASEGT. Losses at the gene ends were 6 bases for V and 9 bases for J; bases not matched to a gene: 5. This CDR3 region has 11 residues. The CDR3 DNA follows: TGTGCCAGCAGGGGGGGGGGATGGCAGTACTTC. Translated, it gives CASRGGGWQYF.

CDR3 loop: CASSEQVNEQFF. In DNA, the CDR3 is TGTGCCAGCAGTGAACAGGTCAATGAGCAGTTCTTC. V and J are TRBV6-1 and TRBJ2-1; no clear D. CDR1 MNHNS and CDR2 SASEGT come from the germline V gene. Between the trimmed V and J ends, which lost 2 bases and 6 bases, there was a span of 5 bases. The CDR3 is made up of 12 amino acids.

As concerns this clonotype: A much larger clone is a single base away; this may be a read error. V usage is TRBV3-1 and J usage is TRBJ2-7; no definite D call. This CDR3 comprises 14 residues. Trimming pared 4 bases from V and 6 bases from J, leaving 16 bases between. Germline CDR1 reads LGHDT; CDR2 reads YNNKEL (reference sequence). The DNA of the CDR3 is TGTGCCAGCAGCCCTCTTCGCGGCAAGGGCGAGCAGTACTTC. It yields the protein CASSPLRGKGEQYF.

The chain has TRBV7-6 and TRBJ2-1; D is possibly TRBD1 (6 bases). CDR3 length equals 17 residues. Trimming removed 2 bases from V and 4 bases from J, with 18 bases in between. The germline V gene has CDR1 SGHVS and CDR2 FNYEAQ. CDR3 in DNA: TGTGCCAGCAGCTTACTCATACCCAGGGGCCGTTACAATGAGCAGTTCTTC. This translates into CASSLLIPRGRYNEQFF.

This clonotype was recorded many times. The junction departs from the called germline gene at one end, perhaps through a read error. The rearrangement joins TRBV30 to TRBJ1-1; 8 nucleotides align to TRBD1. Germline assignment: CDR1 GTSNPN and CDR2 SVGIG (reference sequence). This CDR3 comprises 15 residues. Here the CDR3 reads CAWKGGRGQNTEAFF. DNA for the CDR3: TGTGCGTGGAAGGGCGGCAGGGGGCAGAACACTGAAGCTTTCTTT. The entire variable domain, with the rest obtained from reference TRBV30 and TRBJ1-1, is as follows: SQTIHQWPATLVQPVGSPLSLECTVEGTSNPNLYWYRQAAGRGLQLLFYSVGIGQISSEVPQNLSASRPQDRQFILSSKKLLLSDSGFYLCAWKGGRGQNTEAFFGQGTRLTVV.

V gene TRBV7-3 combines with J gene TRBJ2-1; either TRBD1 or TRBD2 may supply D (6 bases each). CDR3 length: 16 amino acids. Germline assignment: CDR1 SGHTA and CDR2 FQGTGA. The V end was cut by 2 bases, the J end by 7 bases, with 18 bases between. The CDR3 loop reads CASSLYSGAIGNEQFF. The CDR3 nucleotides are TGTGCCAGCAGCTTATACTCGGGGGCCATTGGGAATGAGCAGTTCTTC.

The table lists this clonotype with many counts. This chain connects TRBV7-6 to TRBJ2-1; TRBD2 matches 9 bases. The junction had 7 bases not matched to a gene; V was cut back by 5 bases and J by 5 bases. This CDR3 is built from 15 residues. Germline CDR1 and CDR2: SGHVS and FNYEAQ. The CDR3 DNA follows: TGTGCCAGCAGCCCTAGGGCGGGAGGGGACAATGAGCAGTTCTTC. Its translation is CASSPRAGGDNEQFF.

This clonotype showed up many times. The rearrangement links TRBV7-2 to TRBJ1-5, with 9 bases identical to TRBD1. J lost 1 base, V lost 7 bases, and 11 bases had no gene match. The CDR3 has 17 amino acids. CDR1 and CDR2 (germline): SGHTA, FQGNSA. CDR3 in amino acids: CASTSQTGTGSNQPQHF. The CDR3 nucleotides are TGTGCCAGCACCAGCCAGACCGGGACAGGGAGCAATCAGCCCCAGCATTTT.

The chain employs TRBV2 and TRBJ2-1; TRBD2 agrees at 12 bases. V lost 8 bases to trimming and J lost 0 bases; unmatched junction nucleotides: 5. This CDR3 region has 16 residues. Germline lookup yields CDR1 SNHLY and CDR2 FYNNEI. CDR3 bases: TGTGCCAGCGGGGGGACTAGCGGGCTCTCCTACAATGAGCAGTTCTTC. Its protein is CASGGTSGLSYNEQFF.

This clonotype appeared many times. This rearrangement joins TRBV7-9 to TRBJ2-3; D possibly corresponds to TRBD2 (6 bases). Trimming shortened V by 6 bases and J by 7 bases, and 17 bases separated the two germline ends. The CDR3 extends over 14 amino acids. CDR1 SEHNR and CDR2 FQNEAQ come from the germline V gene (reference sequence). CDR3 coding DNA: TGTGCCAGCAGAACTAGCTCCCAGGATCATACGCAGTATTTT. As protein: CASRTSSQDHTQYF.

This clonotype showed up many times. The chain is built from TRBV11-2 and TRBJ2-7; 12 nucleotides line up with TRBD2. The length of the CDR3 is 15 residues. Trimming took 5 bases from V and 5 from J; bases not matched to a gene: 7. Germline values: CDR1 SGHAT, CDR2 FQNNGV. The CDR3 nucleotides are TGTGCCAGCAGCGTACTAGCGGGAGGTTATCACGAGCAGTACTTC. It is translated as CASSVLAGGYHEQYF.

This clonotype has at least ten counts. CDR3 amino acids: CASSSLQGRPQETQYF. The DNA for the CDR3 is TGTGCCAGCAGTTCGTTACAGGGTCGTCCCCAAGAGACCCAGTACTTC. The J gene is TRBJ2-5, the V gene TRBV28, with D maybe TRBD1 (6 bases). The CDR3 spans 16 residues. Trimming shortened V by 4 bases and J by 1 base, and 16 bases separated the two germline ends. From germline, CDR1 is MDHEN and CDR2 SYDVKM.

This clonotype was seen at least ten times. The chain recombines TRBV18 with TRBJ1-4, with a tentative D call TRBD1 (5 bases). Germline loops: CDR1 KGHSH, CDR2 LQKENI. The CDR3 covers 15 residues. Trimming cost V 6 bases and J 3 bases, with 14 bases left between them. The CDR3 sequence is CASSLDQGANEKLFF. CDR3 bases: TGTGCCAGCTCTCTGGATCAAGGGGCTAATGAAAAACTGTTTTTT. The full variable domain, rest sourced from reference TRBV18 and TRBJ1-4, is NAGVMQNPRHLVRRRGQEARLRCSPMKGHSHVYWYRQLPEEGLKFMVYLQKENIIDESGMPKERFSAEFPKEGPSILRIQQVVRGDSAAYFCASSLDQGANEKLFFGSGTQLSVL.

The chain couples TRBV3-1 to TRBJ1-2; maybe TRBD1 (6 bases). The CDR3 runs 14 residues. Germline V lookup: CDR1 LGHDT, CDR2 YNNKEL (reference sequence). V lost 0 bases to trimming and J lost 6 bases, with 11 bases between them. The CDR3 sequence: CASSQDTGPDGYTF. The CDR3 nucleotides read TGTGCCAGCAGCCAAGATACAGGGCCTGATGGCTACACCTTC.

Many counts were recorded for this clonotype. The chain uses TRBV12-3 or TRBV12-4 and TRBJ1-5; 8 bases fit TRBD1. V lost 6 bases and J lost 5; bases outside the gene matches: 9. The CDR3 spans 15 residues. The CDR3 DNA follows: TGTGCCAGCAGAATCGATGGACAGGGATATCAGCCCCAGCATTTT. It is translated as CASRIDGQGYQPQHF.

The chain carries TRBV27 and TRBJ2-1; weak D call: TRBD2 (7 bases). Trimming shortened V by 4 bases and J by 5 bases, and 18 bases separated the two germline ends. The CDR3 extends over 16 amino acids. CDR1 and CDR2 from the germline V gene are MNHEY and SMNVEV (reference sequence). For the CDR3, the DNA is TGTGCCAGCAGTTGGGGAACGGGGGGCCCAAACAATGAGCAGTTCTTC. Amino acid sequence: CASSWGTGGPNNEQFF.

This clonotype was found many times. The J gene is TRBJ2-3, the V gene TRBV20-1, with D possibly matching TRBD2 (6 bases). Germline CDR1 DFQATT, CDR2 SNEGSKA (reference sequence). V dropped 0 bases and J dropped 0 bases, with 10 bases sitting between them. The CDR3 spans 15 residues. The CDR3 loop reads CSARDPAGSTDTQYF. The CDR3 nucleotides read TGCAGTGCTAGAGATCCAGCGGGTAGCACAGATACGCAGTATTTT.

In its sample, this clonotype was seen a few times. The V call is TRBV10-3, the J call TRBJ1-1, with D possibly being TRBD1 (5 bases). V gave up 6 bases and J gave up 6 bases, with 11 bases separating them. The length of the CDR3 is 12 residues. CDR1 and CDR2 (germline): ENHRY, SYGVKD. CDR3 coding DNA: TGTGCCATCAGCGGGGGTAGCCCTGAAGCTTTCTTT. This encodes CAISGGSPEAFF.